The 25 T cell receptor beta chains given below trace back to one sample, sequenced in a study of early T cells in non-severe SARS-CoV-2 infection. TCRdb redid the calling of the 5' RACE reads with MiXCR, one entry per CDR3 protein. The sample records around 76,000 distinct CDR3 sequences, 12% being singletons. Sequenced: whole blood. These receptors were taken from an adult who was a healthcare worker with PCR-confirmed SARS-CoV-2 infection or an uninfected control (not recorded which).

The chain has TRBV15 and TRBJ2-5, with 8 bases aligning to TRBD2. Germline loops: CDR1 LNHNV, CDR2 YYDKDF (reference sequence). V shed 9 bases, J shed 5 bases, and the junction held 11 bases outside the gene matches. The CDR3 is 14 residues long. CDR3 sequence (DNA): TGTGCCACGAGAGTCGGGGGGGCGAAGGAGACCCAGTACTTC. Translated, it gives CATRVGGAKETQYF.

This clonotype was counted only a few times. The V gene is TRBV2, the J gene TRBJ2-1, with TRBD2 matching 11 bases. The CDR3 sequence is 15 residues long. The germline CDR1 and CDR2 sequences are SNHLY and FYNNEI. The V and J ends lost 7 bases and 8 bases, in that order; junction bases with no gene match: 10. The DNA of the CDR3 is TGTGCCAGCATTTCGACTAGCGGGAATCCCGATGAGCAGTTCTTC. It encodes CASISTSGNPDEQFF.

This clonotype was seen a handful of times. The chain recombines TRBV28 with TRBJ2-7, with D hard to call. The germline V and J ends were trimmed by 4 bases and 6 bases, with 10 bases remaining between them. Germline loops: CDR1 MDHEN, CDR2 SYDVKM. CDR3 size: 12 residues. In DNA form, the CDR3 reads TGTGCCAGCAGTTCCTCGACGGTCGAGCAGTACTTC. Amino acid sequence: CASSSSTVEQYF.

This clonotype appeared a few times. This chain uses TRBV3-1 with TRBJ1-1; D is unresolved. Germline values: CDR1 LGHDT, CDR2 YNNKEL (reference sequence). This CDR3 region has 14 residues. Trimming removed 4 bases at V and 6 bases at J, with 15 bases between. CDR3 sequence: CASSLGLYPAEAFF. Written as DNA, the CDR3 is TGTGCCAGCAGCCTCGGTCTGTACCCGGCTGAAGCTTTCTTT.

This clonotype appeared many times. This chain joins TRBV6-5 and TRBJ2-7, with 9 positions matching TRBD2. J was trimmed by 6 bases and V by 6 bases; bases with no gene match: 6. From germline, CDR1 is MNHEY and CDR2 SVGAGI. This CDR3 has 13 amino acids. The CDR3 reads CASRRAGGSEQYF. CDR3 nucleotide sequence: TGTGCCAGCAGAAGAGCGGGAGGAAGCGAGCAGTACTTC.

The sample holds many counts of this clonotype. This chain joins TRBV28 and TRBJ1-1, with D possibly TRBD1 on 5 matching bases. Trimming stripped 7 bases from V and 3 bases from J, with 15 bases between. The CDR3 is 14 residues long. From germline, CDR1 is MDHEN and CDR2 SYDVKM. In nucleotides, the CDR3 is TGTGCCAGCACCTACTTGGGGGGAGACACTGAAGCTTTCTTT. Translating gives CASTYLGGDTEAFF.

This clonotype was observed many times. The genes are TRBV9 and TRBJ2-6; D not certain. With 0 bases removed from V and 3 bases from J, the gap between germline ends came to 4 bases. Germline V gene sequence: CDR1 SGDLS, CDR2 YYNGEE. The length of the CDR3 is 14 residues. The CDR3 DNA follows: TGTGCCAGCAGCGTAGGCGGTGGGGCCAACGTCCTGACTTTC. It codes for CASSVGGGANVLTF.

This clonotype showed up many times. This chain uses TRBV6-1 with TRBJ2-7; 14 bases line up with TRBD2. CDR1 and CDR2 from the germline V gene are MNHNS and SASEGT. There are 15 residues in the CDR3. V gave up 6 bases and J gave up 2 bases; unmatched junction bases: 3. CDR3 coding DNA: TGTGCCAGCAGCGCGGGACTAGCGGGGGCCTACGAGCAGTACTTC. Translated: CASSAGLAGAYEQYF.

This clonotype has a count of ten or more. This chain connects TRBV5-4 to TRBJ2-7; 7 nucleotides agree with TRBD1. The ends lost 0 bases at V and 2 bases at J; junction bases unmatched: 2. The CDR3 contains 14 residues. CDR1 is SGHNT, CDR2 YYREEE, per germline (reference sequence). CDR3 DNA sequence: TGTGCCAGCAGCTTGGGGACAGGCACCTACGAGCAGTACTTC. It translates to CASSLGTGTYEQYF.

This clonotype was observed many times. This sequence joins TRBV18 and TRBJ2-7; 10 bases agree with TRBD1. The junction had 1 base not matched to a gene; V was cut back by 3 bases and J by 2 bases. This CDR3 contains 14 residues. The germline gives CDR1 KGHSH, CDR2 LQKENI. CDR3 region: CASSPGTGAYEQYF. For the CDR3, the DNA is TGTGCCAGCTCACCGGGGACAGGGGCCTACGAGCAGTACTTC.

This clonotype was seen only a few times. The CDR3 coding sequence is TGCAGTGCTGGCGACAGGGGGCACGAGCAGTACTTC. Protein product: CSAGDRGHEQYF. The chain uses TRBV20-1 and TRBJ2-7; TRBD1 matches 10 bases. J lost 5 bases, V lost 5 bases, and 3 bases had no gene match. Germline loops: CDR1 DFQATT, CDR2 SNEGSKA (reference sequence). The CDR3 is 12 residues long.

This clonotype was seen many times. V is TRBV19 and J is TRBJ1-5; a weak D match, TRBD1 (5 bases). Germline lookup yields CDR1 LNHDA and CDR2 SQIVND (reference sequence). V lost 2 bases to trimming and J lost 7 bases, with 12 bases between them. CDR3 length: 14 amino acids. DNA of the CDR3: TGTGCCAGTAGTATAACTGGGGGAATGCAGCCCCAGCATTTT. Its protein product is CASSITGGMQPQHF.

In this sample, this clonotype turned up a few times. The rearrangement links TRBV3-1 to TRBJ2-5, with D unclear. The CDR3 sequence is 14 residues long. Germline V CDR1 and CDR2: LGHDT, YNNKEL (reference sequence). Trimming stripped 4 bases from V and 1 base from J, with 10 bases between. For the CDR3, the DNA is TGTGCCAGCAGCCTCCCGGGTCCCCAAGAGACCCAGTACTTC. This sequence encodes CASSLPGPQETQYF.

The chain carries TRBV18 and TRBJ1-2, with D perhaps matching TRBD1 (5 bases). Trimming left V 0 bases short and J 5 bases short, with 16 bases between. Germline V gives CDR1 KGHSH, CDR2 LQKENI. This CDR3 comprises 16 residues. The CDR3 sequence is CASSPPTGPAVYGYTF. CDR3 DNA: TGTGCCAGCTCACCACCCACGGGACCCGCCGTGTATGGCTACACCTTC.

The sample holds many counts of this clonotype. The chain combines TRBV20-1 with TRBJ2-7, with 7 positions matching TRBD1. CDR1 and CDR2 (germline): DFQATT, SNEGSKA (reference sequence). The CDR3 totals 13 residues. The CDR3 DNA follows: TGCAGCTTCCTCCGGGACAGCCCCTACGAGCAGTACTTC. Its translation: CSFLRDSPYEQYF.

In its sample, this clonotype was seen many times. The chain couples TRBV20-1 to TRBJ2-7; 10 bases align to TRBD1. J gave up 2 bases and V 6 bases, and 7 bases lay outside the gene matches. The CDR3 has 14 residues. Germline V gives CDR1 DFQATT, CDR2 SNEGSKA (reference sequence). The CDR3 region is CSARPGTGAYEQYF. DNA for the CDR3: TGCAGTGCGAGGCCCGGGACAGGGGCCTACGAGCAGTACTTC.

This chain uses TRBV29-1 with TRBJ2-3; D might be TRBD2 (6 bases). Germline lookup yields CDR1 SQVTM and CDR2 ANQGSEA. CDR3 length: 16 amino acids. Trimming left V 7 bases short and J 0 bases short, with 20 bases between. CDR3 amino acids: CSAGSARLRSTDTQYF. CDR3 nucleotide sequence: TGCAGCGCCGGGAGCGCTAGACTCCGGAGCACAGATACGCAGTATTTT.

This rearrangement joins TRBV7-9 to TRBJ1-3; D is ambiguous. Germline-derived CDR1 and CDR2 are SEHNR and FQNEAQ (reference sequence). This CDR3 is 14 amino acids long. V was pared by 1 base and J by 2 bases, with 6 bases between. The CDR3 loop reads CASSLGDPGNTIYF. Written as DNA, the CDR3 is TGTGCCAGCAGCTTAGGGGATCCTGGAAACACCATATATTTT. Looking up the rest from reference TRBV7-9 and TRBJ1-3 gives the full variable domain: DTGVSQNPRHKITKRGQNVTFRCDPISEHNRLYWYRQTLGQGPEFLTYFQNEAQLEKSRLLSDRFSAERPKGSFSTLEIQRTEQGDSAMYLCASSLGDPGNTIYFGEGSWLTVV.

This clonotype was seen many times. One end of the junction is discordant with germline, which a read error may explain. The chain combines TRBV10-2 with TRBJ2-7; D is perhaps TRBD2 (6 bases). CDR3 length: 13 residues. Germline assignment: CDR1 WSHSY and CDR2 SAAADI. This chain's CDR3 is CASSAPTGAPFGF. The CDR3 nucleotides read TGCGCCAGCAGTGCCCCTACGGGAGCCCCCTTCGGCTTC.

This rearrangement joins TRBV20-1 to TRBJ1-1; D is perhaps TRBD1 (5 bases). The CDR3 contains 12 residues. Trimming took off 0 bases at V and 8 bases at J, with 10 bases between the two ends. Looked up from germline, CDR1 is DFQATT and CDR2 is SNEGSKA (reference sequence). This CDR3 reads CSARDRGVEAFF. CDR3 nucleotides: TGCAGTGCTAGAGATAGAGGGGTAGAAGCTTTCTTT.

This clonotype was recorded a few times. The J gene is TRBJ2-7, the V gene TRBV6-5; 9 nucleotides align to TRBD2. The germline V gene has CDR1 MNHEY and CDR2 SVGAGI. The CDR3 totals 15 residues. J lost 3 bases, V lost 5 bases, and 8 bases had no gene match. The CDR3: CASSHLTSGNYEQYF. CDR3 DNA: TGTGCCAGCAGTCACCTGACTAGCGGAAACTACGAGCAGTACTTC.

This clonotype turned up a few times. The chain employs TRBV6-2 or TRBV6-3 and TRBJ2-3, with 7 bases that match TRBD2. J lost 2 bases, V lost 5 bases, and 7 bases had no gene match. Looked up from germline, CDR1 is MNHEY and CDR2 is SVGEGT. This CDR3 is 15 amino acids long. The CDR3 reads CASSQPGLFTDTQYF. CDR3 sequence (DNA): TGTGCCAGCAGTCAACCGGGACTATTCACAGATACGCAGTATTTT.

This clonotype was found many times. This chain uses TRBV4-2 with TRBJ2-4; D ambiguous. CDR1 and CDR2 (germline): LGHNA, YNFKEQ. Trimming removed 0 bases at V and 4 bases at J, with 10 bases between. CDR3 length: 15 residues. In nucleotides, the CDR3 is TGTGCCAGCAGCCAAGATCTCTTTGGGAAAAACATTCAGTACTTC. Its protein is CASSQDLFGKNIQYF.

The chain links TRBV5-1 to TRBJ2-5, with D possibly TRBD2 on 5 matching bases. CDR3 size: 15 residues. Germline V gene data show CDR1 as SGHRS and CDR2 as YFSETQ. V shed 3 bases and J shed 3 bases, with 15 bases lying between them. The chain's CDR3 is CASSSDSWAEETQYF. As DNA, the CDR3 is TGCGCCAGCAGCTCGGACTCGTGGGCGGAAGAGACCCAGTACTTC.

This clonotype was seen more than once but under ten times. The DNA is omitted, as the CDR3 cannot be located on it reliably, and the CDR3 follows TCRdb's listing. The rearrangement joins TRBV7-8 to TRBJ2-1; the D call TRBD1 from the table was never checked on the DNA. Germline-derived CDR1 and CDR2 are SGHVS and FQNEAQ. Termini included, the CDR3 measures 23 amino acids. CDR3 loop: CASRMDRVHEQFFGLDRVHEQFF.